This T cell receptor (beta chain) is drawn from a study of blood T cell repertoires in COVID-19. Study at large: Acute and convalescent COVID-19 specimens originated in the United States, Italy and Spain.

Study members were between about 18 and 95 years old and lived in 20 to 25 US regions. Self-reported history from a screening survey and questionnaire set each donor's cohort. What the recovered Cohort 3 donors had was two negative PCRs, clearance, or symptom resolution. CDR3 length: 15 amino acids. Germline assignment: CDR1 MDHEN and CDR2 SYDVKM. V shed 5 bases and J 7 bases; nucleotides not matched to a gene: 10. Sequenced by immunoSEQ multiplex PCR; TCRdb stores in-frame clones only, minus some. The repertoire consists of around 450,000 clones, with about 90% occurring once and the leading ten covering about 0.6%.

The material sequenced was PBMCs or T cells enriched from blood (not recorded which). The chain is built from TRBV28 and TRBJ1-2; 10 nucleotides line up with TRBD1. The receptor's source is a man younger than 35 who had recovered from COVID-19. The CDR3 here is CASSPSGTGVPGYTF. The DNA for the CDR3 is TGTGCCAGCAGTCCCTCCGGGACAGGGGTCCCTGGCTACACCTTC.